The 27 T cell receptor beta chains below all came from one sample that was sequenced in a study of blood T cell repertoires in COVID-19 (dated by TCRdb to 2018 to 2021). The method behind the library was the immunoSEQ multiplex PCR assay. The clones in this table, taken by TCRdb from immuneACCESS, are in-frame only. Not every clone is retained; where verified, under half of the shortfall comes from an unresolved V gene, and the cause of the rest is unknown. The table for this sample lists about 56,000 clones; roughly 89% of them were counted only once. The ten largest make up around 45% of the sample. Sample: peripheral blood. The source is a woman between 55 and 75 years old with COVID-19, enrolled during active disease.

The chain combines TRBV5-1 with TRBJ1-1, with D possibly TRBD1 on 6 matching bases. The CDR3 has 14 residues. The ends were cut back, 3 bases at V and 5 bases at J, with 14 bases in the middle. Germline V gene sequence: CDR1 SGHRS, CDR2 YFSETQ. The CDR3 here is CASSSTGSYTEAFF. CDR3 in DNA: TGCGCCAGCAGCTCCACAGGGTCGTATACTGAAGCTTTCTTT.

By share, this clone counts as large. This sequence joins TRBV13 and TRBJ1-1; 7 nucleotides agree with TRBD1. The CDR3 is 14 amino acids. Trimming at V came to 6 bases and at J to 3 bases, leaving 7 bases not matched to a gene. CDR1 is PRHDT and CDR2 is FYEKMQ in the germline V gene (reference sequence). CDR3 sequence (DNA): TGTGCCAGCAGGTTACAGGGGTCCTACACTGAAGCTTTCTTT. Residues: CASRLQGSYTEAFF. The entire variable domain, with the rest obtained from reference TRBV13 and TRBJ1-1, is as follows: AAGVIQSPRHLIKEKRETATLKCYPIPRHDTVYWYQQGPGQDPQFLISFYEKMQSDKGSIPDRFSAQQFSDYHSELNMSSLELGDSALYFCASRLQGSYTEAFFGQGTRLTVV.

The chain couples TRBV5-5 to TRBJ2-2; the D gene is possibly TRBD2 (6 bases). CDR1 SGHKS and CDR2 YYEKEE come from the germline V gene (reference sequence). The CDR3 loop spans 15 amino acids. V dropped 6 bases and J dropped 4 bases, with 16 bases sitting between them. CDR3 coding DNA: TGTGCCAGCACCTTCGGGGGAGTCGGCACCGGGGAGCTGTTTTTT. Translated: CASTFGGVGTGELFF.

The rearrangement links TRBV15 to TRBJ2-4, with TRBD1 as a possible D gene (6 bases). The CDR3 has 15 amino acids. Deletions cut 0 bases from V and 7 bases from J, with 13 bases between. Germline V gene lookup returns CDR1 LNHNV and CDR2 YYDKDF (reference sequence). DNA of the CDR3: TGTGCCACCAGCAGAGATCAGGGGATCGGGAACATTCAGTACTTC. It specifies CATSRDQGIGNIQYF.

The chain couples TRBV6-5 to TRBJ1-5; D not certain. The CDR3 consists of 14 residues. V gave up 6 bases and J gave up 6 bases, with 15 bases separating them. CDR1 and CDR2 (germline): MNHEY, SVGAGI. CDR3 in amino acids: CASREKAVSQPQHF. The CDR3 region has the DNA TGTGCCAGCAGAGAGAAGGCGGTTAGTCAGCCCCAGCATTTT.

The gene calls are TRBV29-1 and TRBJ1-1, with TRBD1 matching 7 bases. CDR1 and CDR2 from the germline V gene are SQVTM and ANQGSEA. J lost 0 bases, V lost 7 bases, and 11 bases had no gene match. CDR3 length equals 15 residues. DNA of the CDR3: TGCAGCGCGGATCACCCACAGGGGATGAACACTGAAGCTTTCTTT. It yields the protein CSADHPQGMNTEAFF. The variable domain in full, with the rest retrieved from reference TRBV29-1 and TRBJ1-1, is SAVISQKPSRDICQRGTSLTIQCQVDSQVTMMFWYRQQPGQSLTLIATANQGSEATYESGFVIDKFPISRPNLTFSTLTVSNMSPEDSSIYLCSADHPQGMNTEAFFGQGTRLTVV.

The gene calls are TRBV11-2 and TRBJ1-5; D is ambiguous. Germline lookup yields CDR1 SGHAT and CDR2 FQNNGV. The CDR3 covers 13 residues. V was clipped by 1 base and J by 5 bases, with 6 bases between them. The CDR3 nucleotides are TGTGCCAGCAGCTTAGTTCCGGATCAGCCCCAGCATTTT. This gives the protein CASSLVPDQPQHF.

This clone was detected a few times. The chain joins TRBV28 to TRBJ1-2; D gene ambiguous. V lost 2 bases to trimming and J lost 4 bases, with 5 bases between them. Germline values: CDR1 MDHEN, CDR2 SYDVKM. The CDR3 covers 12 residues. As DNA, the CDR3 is TGTGCCAGCAGTTTAAGCCGCTATGGCTACACCTTC. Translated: CASSLSRYGYTF.

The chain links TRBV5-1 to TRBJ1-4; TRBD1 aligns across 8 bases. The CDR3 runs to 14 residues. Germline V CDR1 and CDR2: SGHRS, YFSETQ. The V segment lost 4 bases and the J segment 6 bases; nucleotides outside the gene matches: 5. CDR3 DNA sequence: TGCGCCAGCAGCACCCAGGGGGCAGATGAAAAACTGTTTTTT. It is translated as CASSTQGADEKLFF. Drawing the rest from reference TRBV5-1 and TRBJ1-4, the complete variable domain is KAGVTQTPRYLIKTRGQQVTLSCSPISGHRSVSWYQQTPGQGLQFLFEYFSETQRNKGNFPGRFSGRQFSNSRSEMNVSTLELGDSALYLCASSTQGADEKLFFGSGTQLSVL.

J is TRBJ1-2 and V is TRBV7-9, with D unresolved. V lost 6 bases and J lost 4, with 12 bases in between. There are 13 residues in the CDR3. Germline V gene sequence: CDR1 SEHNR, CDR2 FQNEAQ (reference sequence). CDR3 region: CASSRLPTYGYTF. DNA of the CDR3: TGTGCCAGCAGTCGATTGCCTACCTATGGCTACACCTTC.

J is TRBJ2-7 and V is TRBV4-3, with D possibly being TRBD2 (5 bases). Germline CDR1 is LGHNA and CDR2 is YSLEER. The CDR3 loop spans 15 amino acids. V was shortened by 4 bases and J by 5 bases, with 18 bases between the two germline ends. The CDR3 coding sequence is TGCGCCAGCAGCCGTCGCCGGGGAGAGGGTCACGAGCAGTACTTC. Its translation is CASSRRRGEGHEQYF.

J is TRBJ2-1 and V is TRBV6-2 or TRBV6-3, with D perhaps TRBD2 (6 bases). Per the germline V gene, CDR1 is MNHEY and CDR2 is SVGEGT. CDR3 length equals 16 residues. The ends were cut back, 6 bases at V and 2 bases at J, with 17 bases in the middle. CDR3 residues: CASSPDEWGAYNEQFF. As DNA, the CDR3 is TGTGCCAGCAGCCCCGACGAGTGGGGGGCCTACAATGAGCAGTTCTTC.

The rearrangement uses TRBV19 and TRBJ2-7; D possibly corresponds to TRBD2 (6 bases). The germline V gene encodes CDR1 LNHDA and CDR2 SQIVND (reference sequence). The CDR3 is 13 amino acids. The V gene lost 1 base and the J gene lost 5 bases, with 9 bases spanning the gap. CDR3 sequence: CASSIAGGNEQYF. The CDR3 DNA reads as TGTGCCAGTAGTATAGCTGGGGGGAACGAGCAGTACTTC. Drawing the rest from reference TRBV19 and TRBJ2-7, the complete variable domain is DGGITQSPKYLFRKEGQNVTLSCEQNLNHDAMYWYRQDPGQGLRLIYYSQIVNDFQKGDIAEGYSVSREKKESFPLTVTSAQKNPTAFYLCASSIAGGNEQYFGPGTRLTVT.

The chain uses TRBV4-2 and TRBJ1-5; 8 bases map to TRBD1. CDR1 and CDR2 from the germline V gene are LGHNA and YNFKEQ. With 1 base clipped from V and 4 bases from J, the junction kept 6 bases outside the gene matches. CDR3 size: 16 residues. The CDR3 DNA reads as TGTGCCAGCAGCCAAGCTCAGGACAGGGAGAATCAGCCCCAGCATTTT. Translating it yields CASSQAQDRENQPQHF.

The chain's CDR3 is CASSPQGGDTEAFF. In DNA, the CDR3 is TGTGCCAGCTCACCTCAGGGAGGGGACACTGAAGCTTTCTTT. The chain employs TRBV18 and TRBJ1-1, with D maybe TRBD1 (5 bases). Germline values: CDR1 KGHSH, CDR2 LQKENI. The V end lost 3 bases, the J end lost 3 bases, and 11 bases lay between the germline ends. CDR3 length equals 14 residues.

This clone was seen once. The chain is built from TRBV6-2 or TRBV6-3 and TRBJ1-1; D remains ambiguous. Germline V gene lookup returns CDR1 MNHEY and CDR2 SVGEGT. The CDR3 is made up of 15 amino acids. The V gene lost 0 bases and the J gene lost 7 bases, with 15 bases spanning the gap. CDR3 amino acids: CASSYSISGSGEAFF. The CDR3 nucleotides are TGTGCCAGCAGTTACTCTATCAGCGGATCCGGTGAAGCTTTCTTT.

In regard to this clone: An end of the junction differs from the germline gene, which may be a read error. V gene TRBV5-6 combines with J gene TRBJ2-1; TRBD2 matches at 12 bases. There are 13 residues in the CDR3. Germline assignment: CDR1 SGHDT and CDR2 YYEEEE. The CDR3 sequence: CASSQAGLAGSLF. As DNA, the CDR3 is TGTGCCAGCAGCCAGGCAGGACTAGCGGGAAGCCTCTTC.

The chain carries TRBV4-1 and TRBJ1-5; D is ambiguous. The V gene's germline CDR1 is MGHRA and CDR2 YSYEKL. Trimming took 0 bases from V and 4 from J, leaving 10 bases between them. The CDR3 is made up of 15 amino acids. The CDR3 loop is CASSQDRTPNQPQHF. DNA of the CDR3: TGCGCCAGCAGCCAAGACAGAACCCCAAATCAGCCCCAGCATTTT.

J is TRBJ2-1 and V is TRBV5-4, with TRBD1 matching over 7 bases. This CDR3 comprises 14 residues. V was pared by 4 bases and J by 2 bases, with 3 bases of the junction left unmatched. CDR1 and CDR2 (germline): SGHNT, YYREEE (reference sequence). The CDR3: CASSEQGTYNEQFF. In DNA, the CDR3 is TGTGCCAGCAGCGAACAGGGGACCTACAATGAGCAGTTCTTC.

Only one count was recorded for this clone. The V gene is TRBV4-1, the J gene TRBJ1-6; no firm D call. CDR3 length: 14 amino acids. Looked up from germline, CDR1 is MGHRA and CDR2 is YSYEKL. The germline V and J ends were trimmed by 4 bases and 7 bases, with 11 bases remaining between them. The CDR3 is CASSLIQMNSPLHF. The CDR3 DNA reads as TGCGCCAGCAGCCTAATACAAATGAATTCACCCCTCCACTTT.

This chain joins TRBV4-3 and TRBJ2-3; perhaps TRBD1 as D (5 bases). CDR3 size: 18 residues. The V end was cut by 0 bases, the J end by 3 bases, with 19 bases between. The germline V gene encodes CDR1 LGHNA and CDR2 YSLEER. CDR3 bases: TGCGCCAGCAGCCAAGATCCAGCAGGGATGGGTTGGACAGATACGCAGTATTTT. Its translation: CASSQDPAGMGWTDTQYF.

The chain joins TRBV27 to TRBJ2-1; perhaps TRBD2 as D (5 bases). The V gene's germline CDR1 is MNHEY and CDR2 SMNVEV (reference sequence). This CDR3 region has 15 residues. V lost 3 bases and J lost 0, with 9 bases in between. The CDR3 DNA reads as TGTGCCAGCAGTTTGGAAGGGAGCTCCTACAATGAGCAGTTCTTC. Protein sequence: CASSLEGSSYNEQFF.

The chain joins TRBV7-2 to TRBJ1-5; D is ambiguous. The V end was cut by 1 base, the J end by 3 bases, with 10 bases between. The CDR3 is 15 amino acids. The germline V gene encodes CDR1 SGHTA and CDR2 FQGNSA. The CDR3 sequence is CASSLGVRNNQPQHF. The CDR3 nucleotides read TGTGCCAGCAGCTTAGGGGTGCGGAACAATCAGCCCCAGCATTTT.

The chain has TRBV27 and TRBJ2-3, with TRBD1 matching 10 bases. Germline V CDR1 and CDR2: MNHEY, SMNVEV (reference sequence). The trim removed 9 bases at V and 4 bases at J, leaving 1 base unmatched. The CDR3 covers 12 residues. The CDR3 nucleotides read TGTGCCAGTGGGACAGGGGCAGATACGCAGTATTTT. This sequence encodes CASGTGADTQYF.

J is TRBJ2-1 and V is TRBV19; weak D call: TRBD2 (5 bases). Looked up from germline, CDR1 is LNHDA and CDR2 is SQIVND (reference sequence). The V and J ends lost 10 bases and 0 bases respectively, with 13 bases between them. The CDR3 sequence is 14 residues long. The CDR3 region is CATNPAGSYNEQFF. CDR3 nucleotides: TGTGCCACCAACCCGGCGGGCTCCTACAATGAGCAGTTCTTC.

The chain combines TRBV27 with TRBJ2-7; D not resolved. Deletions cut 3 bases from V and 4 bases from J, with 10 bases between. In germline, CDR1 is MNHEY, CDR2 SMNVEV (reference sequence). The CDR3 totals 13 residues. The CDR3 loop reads CASSFGVSYEQYF. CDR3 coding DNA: TGTGCCAGCAGTTTCGGAGTTTCTTACGAGCAGTACTTC.

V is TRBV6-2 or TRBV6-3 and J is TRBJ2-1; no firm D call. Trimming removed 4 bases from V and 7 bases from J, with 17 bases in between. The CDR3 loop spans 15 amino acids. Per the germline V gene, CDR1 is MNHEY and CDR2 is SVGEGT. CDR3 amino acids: CASSFLQPNENEQFF. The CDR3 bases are TGTGCCAGCAGTTTCCTACAGCCGAACGAAAATGAGCAGTTCTTC.